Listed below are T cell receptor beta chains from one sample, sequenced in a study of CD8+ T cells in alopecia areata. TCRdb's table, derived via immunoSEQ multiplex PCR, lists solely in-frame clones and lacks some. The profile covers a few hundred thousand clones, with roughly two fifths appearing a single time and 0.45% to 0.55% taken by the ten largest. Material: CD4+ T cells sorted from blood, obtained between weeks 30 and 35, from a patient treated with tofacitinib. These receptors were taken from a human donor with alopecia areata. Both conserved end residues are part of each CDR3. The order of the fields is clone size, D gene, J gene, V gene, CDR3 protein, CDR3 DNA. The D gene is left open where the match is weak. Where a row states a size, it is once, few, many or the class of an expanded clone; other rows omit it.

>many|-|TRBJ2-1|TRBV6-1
CASSEVAGPSHNEQFF
TGTGCCAGCAGTGAAGTCGCAGGCCCGTCTCACAATGAGCAGTTCTTC
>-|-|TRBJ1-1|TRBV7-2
CASSLVLEGSRAFF
TGTGCCAGCAGCTTAGTTCTGGAAGGATCGAGGGCTTTCTTT
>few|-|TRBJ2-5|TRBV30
CAWTKHGGSQETQYF
TGTGCCTGGACCAAACACGGGGGTTCCCAAGAGACCCAGTACTTC
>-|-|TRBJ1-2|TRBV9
CASSVDRQNGYTF
TGTGCCAGCAGCGTAGATCGGCAGAATGGCTACACCTTC
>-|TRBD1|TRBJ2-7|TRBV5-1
CASSPGGTGDEQYF
TGCGCCAGCAGCCCGGGGGGGACAGGGGACGAGCAGTACTTC
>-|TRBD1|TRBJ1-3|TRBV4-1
CASSQDPSGLRDRGSGNTIYF
TGCGCCAGCAGCCAAGATCCTAGCGGGCTCCGGGACAGGGGTTCTGGAAACACCATATATTTT
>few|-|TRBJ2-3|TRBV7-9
CASSLTGSVTDTQYF
TGTGCCAGCAGCTTAACGGGTTCTGTCACAGATACGCAGTATTTT
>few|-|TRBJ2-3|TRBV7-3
CASSLDPARSPSQGTQYF
TGTGCCAGCAGCTTAGACCCGGCGCGAAGCCCGTCTCAGGGTACGCAGTATTTT
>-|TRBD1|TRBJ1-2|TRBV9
CASSLGGTGNYGYTF
TGTGCCAGCAGCTTAGGGGGGACAGGGAACTATGGCTACACCTTC
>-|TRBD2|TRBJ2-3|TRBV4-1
CASSLGLAGVSTDTQYF
TGCGCCAGCAGCCTGGGACTAGCGGGGGTTTCCACAGATACGCAGTATTTT
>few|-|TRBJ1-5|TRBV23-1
CASSPCPGGNQPQHF
TGCGCCAGCAGTCCGTGCCCGGGGGGAAATCAGCCCCAGCATTTT
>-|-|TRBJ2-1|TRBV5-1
CASSLEGVAFDEQFF
TGCGCCAGCAGCTTGGAAGGGGTAGCTTTCGATGAGCAGTTCTTC
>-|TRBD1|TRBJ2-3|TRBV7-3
CASSLSGQGPDTQYF
TGTGCCAGCAGCTTGTCGGGACAGGGGCCAGATACGCAGTATTTT